The 24 T cell receptor beta chains below come from one sample, sequenced in a study of tumor-infiltrating lymphocytes in localized non-small cell lung cancer. Generated by immunoSEQ multiplex PCR, the TCRdb table keeps only in-frame clones and is missing some. The sample includes more than 12,000 clones, around 65% of them seen just once. Source material: uninvolved lung tissue not adjacent to the tumor. All receptors derive from a human donor with non-small cell lung cancer.

The rearrangement links TRBV29-1 to TRBJ2-2, with D maybe TRBD2 (6 bases). The V gene lost 7 bases and the J gene lost 6 bases, with 21 bases spanning the gap. Germline V gene data show CDR1 as SQVTM and CDR2 as ANQGSEA. CDR3 length: 15 residues. Written as DNA, the CDR3 is TGCAGCGGTCTGGCCGGGGGATCCGTGGCCGGGGAGCTGTTTTTT. Translation gives CSGLAGGSVAGELFF.

The rearrangement links TRBV7-2 to TRBJ2-1; 7 bases line up with TRBD2. The trim removed 5 bases at V and 10 bases at J, leaving 17 bases unmatched. Looked up from germline, CDR1 is SGHTA and CDR2 is FQGNSA. The CDR3 contains 16 residues. The CDR3, as DNA: TGTGCCAGCAGCCCCCAGAGGGTGGTCGCGGGAGAAGAGCAGTTCTTC. Its translation: CASSPQRVVAGEEQFF.

This chain connects TRBV5-4 to TRBJ2-7, with 9 bases lining up with TRBD2. The CDR3 is 15 residues long. Germline-derived CDR1 and CDR2 are SGHNT and YYREEE (reference sequence). Germline trimming cut 4 bases from V and 7 bases from J; bases unmatched to any gene: 12. CDR3 in DNA: TGTGCCAGCAGCCACCTCGGGGCGGGAGGGGGAGAGCAGTACTTC. Translating it yields CASSHLGAGGGEQYF.

The DNA for the CDR3 is TGTGCCAGCCGTCCGACCGGAGGGAAGGAAAAACTGTTTTTT. The encoded protein is CASRPTGGKEKLFF. The chain carries TRBV18 and TRBJ1-4; no clear D. Germline-derived CDR1 and CDR2 are KGHSH and LQKENI. V was shortened by 8 bases and J by 8 bases, with 18 bases between the two germline ends. This CDR3 contains 14 residues.

This clone is classed as medium-sized (0.01 to 0.1%). The rearrangement uses TRBV9 and TRBJ1-1; D is unclear. Looked up from germline, CDR1 is SGDLS and CDR2 is YYNGEE. Between the trimmed V and J ends, which lost 4 bases and 5 bases, there was a span of 12 bases. This CDR3 contains 13 residues. CDR3: CASSQGVLTEAFF. Written as DNA, the CDR3 is TGTGCCAGCAGCCAAGGAGTTCTAACTGAAGCTTTCTTT. The full variable domain, completed using reference TRBV9 and TRBJ1-1, is DSGVTQTPKHLITATGQRVTLRCSPRSGDLSVYWYQQSLDQGLQFLIQYYNGEERAKGNILERFSAQQFPDLHSELNLSSLELGDSALYFCASSQGVLTEAFFGQGTRLTVV.

The chain links TRBV6-1 to TRBJ1-1, with D uncertain. The CDR3 totals 14 residues. V lost 7 bases and J 6 bases, leaving 18 bases between the germline ends. The germline V gene encodes CDR1 MNHNS and CDR2 SASEGT. The CDR3 DNA sequence: TGTGCCAGCAAGTCCACCCACGAGACCGCTGAAGCTTTCTTT. This sequence encodes CASKSTHETAEAFF.

CDR3 nucleotides: TGCGCCAGCAGCGTCCAGGGTGCAACTAATGAAAAACTGTTTTTT. It translates to CASSVQGATNEKLFF. V and J are TRBV5-1 and TRBJ1-4, with a weak D call TRBD1 (5 bases). This CDR3 is 15 amino acids long. With 4 bases removed from V and 0 bases from J, the gap between germline ends came to 10 bases. From germline, CDR1 is SGHRS and CDR2 YFSETQ.

The V call is TRBV19, the J call TRBJ2-7; 8 bases fit TRBD2. V was clipped by 5 bases and J by 0 bases; unmatched bases: 6. CDR1 and CDR2 from the germline V gene are LNHDA and SQIVND (reference sequence). The CDR3 runs 15 residues. The CDR3 coding sequence is TGTGCCAGTAGTCGGCTTAGCGGGGCCTCCTACGAGCAGTACTTC. It is translated as CASSRLSGASYEQYF. The full variable domain, its missing parts supplied by reference TRBV19 and TRBJ2-7, is DGGITQSPKYLFRKEGQNVTLSCEQNLNHDAMYWYRQDPGQGLRLIYYSQIVNDFQKGDIAEGYSVSREKKESFPLTVTSAQKNPTAFYLCASSRLSGASYEQYFGPGTRLTVT.

CDR3 sequence reads: CASSAWDRGYEQYF. The CDR3 DNA reads as TGTGCCAGCAGCGCCTGGGACAGGGGTTACGAGCAGTACTTC. The gene calls are TRBV5-6 and TRBJ2-7, with TRBD1 identical over 10 bases. The CDR3 has 14 residues. V was pared by 4 bases and J by 4 bases, with 5 bases of the junction left unmatched. Germline lookup yields CDR1 SGHDT and CDR2 YYEEEE.

This clone was observed a single time. The chain has TRBV13 and TRBJ2-2; TRBD2 is a possible D gene (6 bases). Germline V gives CDR1 PRHDT, CDR2 FYEKMQ (reference sequence). The V and J ends lost 1 base and 5 bases respectively, with 14 bases between them. The CDR3 loop spans 16 amino acids. In DNA, the CDR3 is TGTGCCAGCAGCTTAGCGGCGGGACTCCAGACCGGGGAGCTGTTTTTT. As protein: CASSLAAGLQTGELFF.

V gene TRBV28 combines with J gene TRBJ2-6; 12 bases fit TRBD1. Germline loops: CDR1 MDHEN, CDR2 SYDVKM. Trimming at V came to 6 bases and at J to 4 bases, leaving 7 bases not matched to a gene. The CDR3 loop spans 17 amino acids. This CDR3 is CASRPGQGAKGANVLTF. The DNA for the CDR3 is TGTGCCAGCAGGCCGGGACAGGGGGCGAAAGGGGCCAACGTCCTGACTTTC.

This clone was picked up a small number of times. The chain uses TRBV5-6 and TRBJ2-5; possibly TRBD2 for D (6 bases). Trimming shortened V by 1 base and J by 4 bases, and 14 bases separated the two germline ends. The germline V gene encodes CDR1 SGHDT and CDR2 YYEEEE. The CDR3 length is 15 residues. The CDR3 DNA follows: TGTGCCAGCAGCTTGTCGAGATCGGGGGTAGAGACCCAGTACTTC. Translating gives CASSLSRSGVETQYF.

This clone was found once. This chain connects TRBV19 to TRBJ1-1, with TRBD1 as a possible D gene (5 bases). V dropped 4 bases and J dropped 1 base, with 16 bases sitting between them. The CDR3 spans 16 residues. Germline assignment: CDR1 LNHDA and CDR2 SQIVND (reference sequence). CDR3 amino acids: CASSTPSGSWNTEAFF. The CDR3 nucleotides are TGTGCCAGTAGTACACCCTCAGGGAGTTGGAACACTGAAGCTTTCTTT.

This clone was recorded a few times. The chain couples TRBV6-5 to TRBJ2-7; D gene ambiguous. Trimming shortened V by 0 bases and J by 1 base, and 7 bases separated the two germline ends. CDR1 and CDR2 from the germline V gene are MNHEY and SVGAGI. The CDR3 runs to 14 residues. The CDR3 DNA sequence: TGTGCCAGCAGTTACTCGGGCAGATCCTACGAGCAGTACTTC. Its protein product is CASSYSGRSYEQYF.

The rearrangement uses TRBV5-1 and TRBJ2-3; D remains unclear. CDR1 is SGHRS and CDR2 is YFSETQ in the germline V gene. V was trimmed by 8 bases and J by 2 bases, leaving 15 bases between them. The CDR3 extends over 14 amino acids. The CDR3 is CASFFRPNTDTQYF. DNA of the CDR3: TGCGCCAGTTTCTTCCGGCCTAACACAGATACGCAGTATTTT.

CDR3 in amino acids: CASTRLAGGPGETQYF. Written as DNA, the CDR3 is TGTGCCAGCACGAGACTAGCGGGAGGGCCGGGAGAGACCCAGTACTTC. The V call is TRBV9, the J call TRBJ2-5, with TRBD2 identical over 14 bases. Germline V gives CDR1 SGDLS, CDR2 YYNGEE. V shed 6 bases and J 4 bases; nucleotides not matched to a gene: 8. The CDR3 consists of 16 residues.

The V gene is TRBV30, the J gene TRBJ2-5, with D perhaps TRBD1 (6 bases). The CDR3 spans 15 residues. With 1 base removed from V and 5 bases from J, the gap between germline ends came to 17 bases. Germline loops: CDR1 GTSNPN, CDR2 SVGIG (reference sequence). The CDR3 reads CAWSAPSGTRETQYF. The CDR3 DNA follows: TGTGCCTGGAGTGCCCCCTCTGGGACACGGGAGACCCAGTACTTC.

The chain couples TRBV19 to TRBJ2-1, with no clear D. Germline V CDR1 and CDR2: LNHDA, SQIVND (reference sequence). Trimming shortened V by 7 bases and J by 2 bases, and 6 bases separated the two germline ends. The CDR3 sequence is 12 residues long. As DNA, the CDR3 is TGTGCCAGTATGCGGACCTACAATGAGCAGTTCTTC. Its protein product is CASMRTYNEQFF. The full variable domain, its missing parts supplied by reference TRBV19 and TRBJ2-1, is DGGITQSPKYLFRKEGQNVTLSCEQNLNHDAMYWYRQDPGQGLRLIYYSQIVNDFQKGDIAEGYSVSREKKESFPLTVTSAQKNPTAFYLCASMRTYNEQFFGPGTRLTVL.

The rearrangement uses TRBV15 and TRBJ1-1, with TRBD1 matching over 7 bases. The CDR3 contains 13 residues. V lost 0 bases, J lost 8 bases, and 3 bases stayed unmatched. From germline, CDR1 is LNHNV and CDR2 YYDKDF (reference sequence). CDR3 DNA sequence: TGTGCCACCAGCAGAGAGGGGGACAGAGAAGCTTTCTTT. Translated, it gives CATSREGDREAFF. The full variable domain, in which reference TRBV15 and TRBJ1-1 provide the parts outside the CDR3, is DAMVIQNPRYQVTQFGKPVTLSCSQTLNHNVMYWYQQKSSQAPKLLFHYYDKDFNNEADTPDNFQSRRPNTSFCFLDIRSPGLGDTAMYLCATSREGDREAFFGQGTRLTVV.

The chain employs TRBV29-1 and TRBJ1-1; possible D gene TRBD1, 6 bases. The CDR3 is made up of 12 amino acids. With 5 bases removed from V and 10 bases from J, the gap between germline ends came to 17 bases. Germline CDR1 and CDR2: SQVTM and ANQGSEA. CDR3 region: CSVSGAGLTAFF. The CDR3 DNA sequence: TGCAGCGTTTCAGGGGCAGGGCTGACAGCTTTCTTT.

V gene TRBV2 combines with J gene TRBJ1-5; D remains unclear. The germline CDR1 and CDR2 sequences are SNHLY and FYNNEI. This CDR3 region has 13 residues. V lost 7 bases and J lost 1, with 8 bases in between. The CDR3 coding sequence is TGTGCCAGCAAGGGCCGGAGCAATCAGCCCCAGCATTTT. As protein: CASKGRSNQPQHF. Full variable domain (remainder filled in from reference TRBV2 and TRBJ1-5): EPEVTQTPSHQVTQMGQEVILRCVPISNHLYFYWYRQILGQKVEFLVSFYNNEISEKSEIFDDQFSVERPDGSNFTLKIRSTKLEDSAMYFCASKGRSNQPQHFGDGTRLSIL.

This clone is categorized as medium-sized. The CDR3 sequence: CSAGEAFF. The DNA for the CDR3 is TGCAGTGCGGGGGAAGCTTTCTTT. The chain carries TRBV20-1 and TRBJ1-1; no clear D. The length of the CDR3 is 8 residues. V was pared by 6 bases and J by 8 bases, with 4 bases between. Germline lookup yields CDR1 DFQATT and CDR2 SNEGSKA (reference sequence).

The chain recombines TRBV4-3 with TRBJ2-3, with 11 bases aligning to TRBD2. CDR1 and CDR2 (germline): LGHNA, YSLEER. This CDR3 has 17 residues. The V and J ends lost 3 bases and 1 base, in that order; junction bases with no gene match: 6. CDR3 DNA sequence: TGCGCCAGCAGCCAGTCCCCGGGACTAGCGGGCACAGATACGCAGTATTTT. Encoded protein: CASSQSPGLAGTDTQYF.

The chain recombines TRBV2 with TRBJ1-5; D is perhaps TRBD1 (6 bases). V was cut by 9 bases and J by 1 base, with 13 bases left in between. The CDR3 covers 14 residues. CDR1 SNHLY and CDR2 FYNNEI come from the germline V gene. The CDR3 DNA reads TGTGCCAGTAACAGGGAGCTGAGCAATCAGCCCCAGCATTTT. Amino acids: CASNRELSNQPQHF.